There are many counts of the clone carrying this T cell receptor beta chain. These data originate in a study of identical twins. The length of the CDR3 is 16 residues. Trimming removed 4 bases from V and 4 bases from J; junction bases left unmatched: 11. The V gene's germline CDR1 is SGHRS and CDR2 YFSETQ. Each CDR3 protein gets one entry after TCRdb re-called the 5' RACE reads with MiXCR. The top ten clones hold around 8.1% of a sample with approximately 150,000 distinct CDR3 sequences, under 4.5% of them seen once. The chain combines TRBV5-1 with TRBJ2-5, with 9 nucleotides matching TRBD2. Sequencing was carried out using memory T cells sorted from blood. The sequence derives from a man younger than 35 in good health. The CDR3 loop is CASSEAGTSKTETQYF. CDR3 sequence (DNA): TGCGCCAGCAGCGAGGCCGGGACTAGCAAAACAGAGACCCAGTACTTC.